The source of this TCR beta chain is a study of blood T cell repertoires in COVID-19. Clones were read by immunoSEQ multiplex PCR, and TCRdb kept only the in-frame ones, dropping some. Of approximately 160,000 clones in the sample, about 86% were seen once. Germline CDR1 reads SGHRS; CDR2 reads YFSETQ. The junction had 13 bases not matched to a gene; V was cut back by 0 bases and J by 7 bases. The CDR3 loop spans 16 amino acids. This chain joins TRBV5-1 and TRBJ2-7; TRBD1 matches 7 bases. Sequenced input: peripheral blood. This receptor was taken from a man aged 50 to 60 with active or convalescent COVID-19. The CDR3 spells CASSLGRTGRPGEQYF. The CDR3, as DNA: TGCGCCAGCAGCTTGGGTCGGACAGGTCGTCCGGGGGAGCAGTACTTC.